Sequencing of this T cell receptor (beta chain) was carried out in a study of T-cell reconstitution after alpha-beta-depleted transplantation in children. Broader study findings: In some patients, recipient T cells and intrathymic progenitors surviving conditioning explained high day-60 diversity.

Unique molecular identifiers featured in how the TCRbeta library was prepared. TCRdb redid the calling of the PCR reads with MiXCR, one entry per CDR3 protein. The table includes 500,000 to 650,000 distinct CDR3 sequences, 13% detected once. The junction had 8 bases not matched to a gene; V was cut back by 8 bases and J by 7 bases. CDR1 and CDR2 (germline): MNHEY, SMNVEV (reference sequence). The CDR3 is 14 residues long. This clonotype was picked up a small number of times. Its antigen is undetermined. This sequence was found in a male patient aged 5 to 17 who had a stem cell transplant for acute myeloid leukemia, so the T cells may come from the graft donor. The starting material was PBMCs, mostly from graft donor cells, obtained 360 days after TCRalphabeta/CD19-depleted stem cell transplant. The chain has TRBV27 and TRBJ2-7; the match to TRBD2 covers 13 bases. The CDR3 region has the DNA TGTGCCAGCTCGATGGGACTAGCGGGAAGAGAGCAGTACTTC. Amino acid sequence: CASSMGLAGREQYF.